The 23 T cell receptor beta chains below were found in one sample sequenced in a study of blood T cells in healthy people across ages. The authors ran a second PCR of roughly 6 to 12 cycles using a sample-barcoded 5' primer and a J-beta primer mix. TCRdb re-called the 5' RACE reads with MiXCR, one entry per CDR3 protein. The sample carries 550,000 to 750,000 distinct CDR3 sequences, around 21% recorded once. The specimen sequenced was blood. These receptor sequences come from a man in his 70s in good health.

V is TRBV12-3 or TRBV12-4 and J is TRBJ1-1; D remains unclear. The CDR3 runs 12 residues. Trimming removed 3 bases at V and 8 bases at J, with 10 bases between. As DNA, the CDR3 is TGTGCCAGCAGTTTTCGGTCCGGGGAAGCTTTCTTT. Its protein product is CASSFRSGEAFF.

J is TRBJ2-3 and V is TRBV20-1; no reliable D call. The CDR3 runs 13 residues. Per germline, CDR1 DFQATT and CDR2 SNEGSKA (reference sequence). Trimming stripped 2 bases from V and 5 bases from J, with 11 bases between. The CDR3 DNA follows: TGCAGTGCTAGACCCGGTAAACAAGATACGCAGTATTTT. Its translation is CSARPGKQDTQYF.

There are many counts of this clonotype. CDR3 nucleotides: TGTGCCAGCAGCCAATCTCCCGTGAACACTGAAGCTTTCTTT. Protein: CASSQSPVNTEAFF. V gene TRBV16 combines with J gene TRBJ1-1; D ambiguous. Germline V CDR1 and CDR2: KGHSY, FQNENV. CDR3 length equals 14 residues. Between the trimmed V and J ends, which lost 0 bases and 0 bases, there was a span of 5 bases.

This clonotype was recorded a few times. The chain combines TRBV5-1 with TRBJ2-1; TRBD2 matches 9 bases. Trimming took 4 bases from V and 1 from J; bases not matched to a gene: 6. The CDR3 extends over 16 amino acids. In germline, CDR1 is SGHRS, CDR2 YFSETQ. The CDR3: CASSPLSGRSYNEQFF. CDR3 in DNA: TGCGCCAGCAGCCCCCTGAGCGGGAGGTCCTACAATGAGCAGTTCTTC.

This clonotype occurred a few times. In DNA, the CDR3 is TGCGCCAGCAGCCAAGTGGACGGACAGAGGGTGTTTTTT. Its protein product is CASSQVDGQRVFF. The V call is TRBV4-3, the J call TRBJ1-4; TRBD1 might be the D (6 bases). Trimming took off 1 base at V and 15 bases at J, with 15 bases between the two ends. The CDR3 consists of 13 residues. Per germline, CDR1 LGHNA and CDR2 YSLEER.

This clonotype was counted between two and nine times. The chain combines TRBV6-2 or TRBV6-3 with TRBJ2-7; D not certain. The length of the CDR3 is 11 residues. Between the trimmed V and J ends, which lost 6 bases and 12 bases, there was a span of 15 bases. Germline loops: CDR1 MNHEY, CDR2 SVGEGT. The CDR3 here is CASSQTTSMYF. The DNA of the CDR3 is TGTGCCAGCAGCCAGACGACAAGTATGTACTTC.

This clonotype was detected only a few times. CDR3 sequence (DNA): TGTGCCAGCAGGGTCGCGGGAGTCACGGACGAGCAGTACTTC. Its protein is CASRVAGVTDEQYF. The rearrangement links TRBV6-2 or TRBV6-3 to TRBJ2-5, with 7 bases matching TRBD2. The J call is uncertain, as TRBJ2-7 better fits the DNA end. Germline V gene sequence: CDR1 MNHEY, CDR2 SVGEGT. This CDR3 spans 14 amino acids.

The V gene is TRBV7-3, the J gene TRBJ2-5; 12 bases are a match to TRBD2. TRBJ2-1 explains the end of the DNA better; the J call may be wrong. The CDR3 runs to 15 residues. CDR1 is SGHTA, CDR2 FQGTGA, per germline. The CDR3, as DNA: TGTGCCAGCAGCTTGACTAGCGGGAGATTGGATGAGCAGTTCTTC. It encodes CASSLTSGRLDEQFF.

The rearrangement joins TRBV6-2 or TRBV6-3 to TRBJ2-1; no clear D. The CDR3 totals 14 residues. The V gene's germline CDR1 is MNHEY and CDR2 SVGEGT. The ends were cut back, 5 bases at V and 0 bases at J, with 8 bases in the middle. The CDR3 here is CASSTCGSYNEQFF. The CDR3 region has the DNA TGTGCCAGCAGTACCTGCGGCTCCTACAATGAGCAGTTCTTC.

A few counts support this clonotype. Mismatch with germline at one junction end may stem from a read error. The chain links TRBV5-1 to TRBJ2-7; possibly TRBD2 for D (6 bases). CDR1 and CDR2 (germline): SGHRS, YFSETQ. CDR3 length equals 14 residues. The CDR3 DNA reads as TGCGCCAGCAGCCCCTGGGGGGATCTCTACGGGCAGTACTTC. It translates to CASSPWGDLYGQYF.

In its sample, this clonotype was seen many times. This chain joins TRBV7-3 and TRBJ2-1; the D gene is possibly TRBD1 (5 bases). The ends were cut back, 5 bases at V and 4 bases at J, with 9 bases in the middle. Germline CDR1 is SGHTA and CDR2 is FQGTGA. The CDR3 is 13 amino acids. CDR3 amino acids: CASSTDRYNEQFF. Written as DNA, the CDR3 is TGTGCCAGCAGCACAGACAGATACAATGAGCAGTTCTTC.

In this sample, this clonotype turned up once. CDR3 DNA sequence: TGCAGCGTTGAAGATGGCCTAGCGGCTCAAGAGACCCAGTACTTC. It specifies CSVEDGLAAQETQYF. This chain uses TRBV29-1 with TRBJ2-5, with 7 bases identical to TRBD2. This CDR3 has 15 amino acids. V was pared by 0 bases and J by 2 bases, with 6 bases of the junction left unmatched. CDR1 is SQVTM and CDR2 is ANQGSEA in the germline V gene.

The V gene is TRBV28, the J gene TRBJ2-3; D might be TRBD2 (5 bases). V was pared by 1 base and J by 11 bases, with 13 bases between. This CDR3 has 13 amino acids. Per the germline V gene, CDR1 is MDHEN and CDR2 is SYDVKM. The CDR3: CASSLSTRFGQYF. The CDR3 DNA is TGTGCCAGCAGTTTATCAACTAGGTTTGGGCAGTATTTT.

J is TRBJ2-1 and V is TRBV27; D perhaps matches TRBD2 (6 bases). V lost 0 bases to trimming and J lost 4 bases, with 10 bases between them. CDR1 is MNHEY and CDR2 is SMNVEV in the germline V gene (reference sequence). The CDR3 loop spans 15 amino acids. DNA of the CDR3: TGTGCCAGCAGTTTATCGTGGGCGGGGTACAATGAGCAGTTCTTC. This gives the protein CASSLSWAGYNEQFF.

CDR3 sequence reads: CATSRVSASEQYF. CDR3 nucleotides: TGTGCCACCAGCAGAGTGAGTGCCTCTGAGCAGTACTTC. The V gene is TRBV15, the J gene TRBJ2-7; unclear D gene. V was cut by 1 base and J by 7 bases, with 11 bases left in between. The CDR3 length is 13 residues. Germline values: CDR1 LNHNV, CDR2 YYDKDF (reference sequence).

This clonotype was observed a few times. V gene TRBV7-2 combines with J gene TRBJ2-3; tentatively, D is TRBD2 (5 bases). CDR3 length: 14 amino acids. Trimming stripped 2 bases from V and 3 bases from J, with 9 bases between. CDR1 is SGHTA and CDR2 is FQGNSA in the germline V gene. The CDR3 sequence: CASSLIGKTDTQYF. In DNA form, the CDR3 reads TGTGCCAGCAGCTTAATCGGGAAAACAGATACGCAGTATTTT.

This chain links TRBV27 with TRBJ2-5; D is perhaps TRBD1 (6 bases). The J call may be wrong; the DNA end is better matched by TRBJ2-1. Germline loops: CDR1 MNHEY, CDR2 SMNVEV (reference sequence). This CDR3 contains 13 residues. The CDR3 region is CASSRDTPRVQFF. The CDR3 bases are TGTGCCAGCAGTCGGGACACCCCTCGGGTGCAGTTCTTC.

V and J are TRBV7-8 and TRBJ2-5; 7 positions agree with TRBD1. Trimming cost V 4 bases and J 5 bases; bases outside gene matches: 10. CDR1 and CDR2 from the germline V gene are SGHVS and FQNEAQ. The CDR3 consists of 15 residues. CDR3 amino acids: CASSSNRGSRETQYF. The CDR3 nucleotides read TGTGCCAGCAGCTCAAACAGGGGAAGTCGGGAGACCCAGTACTTC. Complete variable domain (other parts from reference TRBV7-8 and TRBJ2-5): GAGVSQSPRYKVAKRGQDVALRCDPISGHVSLFWYQQALGQGPEFLTYFQNEAQLDKSGLPSDRFFAERPEGSVSTLKIQRTQQEDSAVYLCASSSNRGSRETQYFGPGTRLLVL.

The chain is built from TRBV7-3 and TRBJ2-3, with D hard to call. Germline V lookup: CDR1 SGHTA, CDR2 FQGTGA. Trimming cost V 5 bases and J 2 bases, with 11 bases left between them. This CDR3 has 14 residues. The CDR3 is CASSLGPNTDTQYF. For the CDR3, the DNA is TGTGCCAGCAGCCTAGGGCCCAACACAGATACGCAGTATTTT.

On this clonotype: At one end the junction does not follow the germline gene, possibly because of a read error. The CDR3 here is CACSPGLGGRTGELFF. Written as DNA, the CDR3 is TGTGCCTGCAGCCCCGGGTTAGGGGGGCGCACCGGGGAGCTGTTTTTT. The chain carries TRBV7-2 and TRBJ2-2, with D perhaps being TRBD1 or TRBD2 (6 bases each). The V gene's germline CDR1 is SGHTA and CDR2 FQGNSA. CDR3 length equals 16 residues.

This clonotype was picked up a small number of times. The CDR3 sequence: CASSDTTSGSNTDTQYF. The DNA of the CDR3 is TGTGCCAGCAGTGATACTACTAGCGGGAGTAACACAGATACGCAGTATTTT. The chain couples TRBV6-4 to TRBJ2-3; 11 nucleotides align to TRBD2. Germline lookup yields CDR1 MRHNA and CDR2 SNTAGT. The CDR3 is 17 amino acids. The J segment lost 2 bases and the V segment lost 3 bases, leaving 7 bases of the junction unmatched.

The chain links TRBV20-1 to TRBJ2-7; 7 bases are shared with TRBD2. V gave up 5 bases and J gave up 1 base; unmatched junction bases: 8. Germline V gene data show CDR1 as DFQATT and CDR2 as SNEGSKA (reference sequence). CDR3 length: 14 residues. The CDR3 is CSAFRSSGSYEQYF. The CDR3 coding sequence is TGCAGTGCTTTCCGGTCTAGCGGTTCCTACGAGCAGTACTTC.

The chain links TRBV6-2 or TRBV6-3 to TRBJ1-4, with unresolved D. V lost 6 bases, J lost 7 bases, and 18 bases lay in between. This CDR3 is 15 amino acids long. The germline V gene has CDR1 MNHEY and CDR2 SVGEGT. The CDR3 protein is CASSNAEASGEKLFF. CDR3 sequence (DNA): TGTGCCAGCAGCAACGCGGAGGCATCAGGTGAAAAACTGTTTTTT.